This TCR beta chain was sequenced for a study of T cell repertoires in aging, cancer and after chemotherapy. Background on the study: Six age groups, ranging from 30 or younger to 70 or older, included the donors. Glioblastoma patients receiving temozolomide-based therapy gave paired samples before and after chemotherapy.

Per the germline V gene, CDR1 is LNHNV and CDR2 is YYDKDF (reference sequence). The junction had 6 bases not matched to a gene; V was cut back by 5 bases and J by 5 bases. This CDR3 is 13 amino acids long. This clonotype is large. Its specificity is unknown. A mixed TRB-A/B primer pool amplified rearranged TRB by multiplex touch-down PCR. TCRdb fed the multiplex PCR reads into MiXCR, producing one record per CDR3 protein. The sample has some 1,700 distinct CDR3 sequences; 55% are singletons. General observations from the study: Across the chemotherapy interval, each cancer cohort showed higher median generation probability, suggesting thymic rebound. In healthy donors, age-related TCR diversity loss mainly reflected lost richness.

Peripheral blood genomic DNA, not sorted cells or RNA, was the template. J is TRBJ2-7 and V is TRBV15; 7 bases agree with TRBD2. This clonotype originated in a human donor with a solid tumor. Sequencing input: blood. CDR3 bases: TGTGCCACCAGCCGCTCGGCGGGAGACGAGCAGTACTTC. Translation: CATSRSAGDEQYF. The variable domain in full, with the rest retrieved from reference TRBV15 and TRBJ2-7, is DAMVIQNPRYQVTQFGKPVTLSCSQTLNHNVMYWYQQKSSQAPKLLFHYYDKDFNNEADTPDNFQSRRPNTSFCFLDIRSPGLGDTAMYLCATSRSAGDEQYFGPGTRLTVT.